A single sample is the source of the 32 T cell receptor beta chains below, sequenced in a study of T-cell memory formation after mild COVID-19. TCRdb itself ran the 5' RACE reads through MiXCR, one entry per CDR3 protein. The data contain fewer than 450,000 distinct CDR3 sequences, approximately 25% of them seen just once; the ten biggest clones take up roughly 9.7%. Sequences were obtained from PBMCs or a T cell subset sorted from them (not recorded which). The receptors come from an adult woman who had mild COVID-19 (a few samples of this study predate the infection). Cell type and time point are not known.

This clonotype was seen at least ten times. The rearrangement links TRBV5-1 to TRBJ2-1, with D possibly being TRBD2 (6 bases). Trimming took 0 bases from V and 8 from J, leaving 18 bases between them. The CDR3 extends over 16 amino acids. CDR1 SGHRS and CDR2 YFSETQ come from the germline V gene. The CDR3 loop reads CASSLELTSYVDEQFF. The CDR3 bases are TGCGCCAGCAGCTTGGAATTGACTAGTTATGTAGATGAGCAGTTCTTC.

V gene TRBV9 combines with J gene TRBJ2-3; 12 bases fit TRBD2. V lost 3 bases and J lost 5; bases outside the gene matches: 4. Germline lookup yields CDR1 SGDLS and CDR2 YYNGEE. The CDR3 sequence is 15 residues long. This CDR3 is CASSGLAGVGDTQYF. Written as DNA, the CDR3 is TGTGCCAGCAGCGGACTAGCGGGGGTTGGAGATACGCAGTATTTT.

The chain joins TRBV11-2 to TRBJ2-3, with 11 bases lining up with TRBD2. Trimming took 1 base from V and 0 from J; bases not matched to a gene: 6. The germline gives CDR1 SGHAT, CDR2 FQNNGV. The CDR3 contains 18 residues. The CDR3 coding sequence is TGTGCCAGCAGCTTAGTGGGGGGACTAGCGGCTAGCACAGATACGCAGTATTTT. Amino acids: CASSLVGGLAASTDTQYF.

The rearrangement links TRBV5-1 to TRBJ1-1, with 7 bases matching TRBD1. Germline V gives CDR1 SGHRS, CDR2 YFSETQ. The CDR3 covers 15 residues. After removal of 3 bases from V and 4 bases from J, the junction contained 9 bases not matched to a gene. CDR3 sequence reads: CASSSRQGAVTEAFF. In DNA, the CDR3 is TGCGCCAGCAGCTCTCGACAGGGAGCGGTCACTGAAGCTTTCTTT.

The genes are TRBV7-6 and TRBJ2-7; D possibly corresponds to TRBD2 (6 bases). V lost 5 bases and J lost 6, with 20 bases in between. The CDR3 covers 15 residues. Looked up from germline, CDR1 is SGHVS and CDR2 is FNYEAQ. The CDR3 DNA reads as TGTGCCAGCAGCCCAGGACTCTCTGGGGGACTCGAGCAGTACTTC. Amino acid sequence: CASSPGLSGGLEQYF.

The chain employs TRBV19 and TRBJ1-5, with D possibly matching TRBD1 (6 bases). The V end lost 6 bases, the J end lost 0 bases, and 12 bases lay between the germline ends. This CDR3 has 15 residues. Germline V lookup: CDR1 LNHDA, CDR2 SQIVND (reference sequence). The CDR3 spells CASSTGQLSNQPQHF. CDR3 coding DNA: TGTGCCAGTAGCACGGGACAACTTAGCAATCAGCCCCAGCATTTT.

The CDR3 region is CAINPTLALTDTQYF. CDR3 DNA sequence: TGTGCCATAAATCCCACACTAGCCCTCACAGATACGCAGTATTTT. The chain joins TRBV2 to TRBJ2-3, with D possibly matching TRBD2 (6 bases). Looked up from germline, CDR1 is SNHLY and CDR2 is FYNNEI. Trimming shortened V by 10 bases and J by 2 bases, and 19 bases separated the two germline ends. The CDR3 is made up of 15 amino acids.

J is TRBJ1-1 and V is TRBV5-1; D may be TRBD1 (5 bases). Trimming pared 4 bases from V and 2 bases from J, leaving 12 bases between. CDR1 and CDR2 from the germline V gene are SGHRS and YFSETQ. The CDR3 is made up of 14 amino acids. CDR3: CASSQGFPNTEAFF. In nucleotides, the CDR3 is TGCGCCAGCAGCCAGGGTTTTCCCAACACTGAAGCTTTCTTT.

This clonotype has a handful of counts. The V call is TRBV4-3, the J call TRBJ2-1, with D unresolved. The length of the CDR3 is 14 residues. V lost 6 bases and J 10 bases, leaving 19 bases between the germline ends. CDR1 is LGHNA and CDR2 is YSLEER in the germline V gene. The CDR3 spells CASSLGLPGLEQFF. The DNA of the CDR3 is TGCGCCAGCAGTCTAGGGCTACCCGGGCTAGAGCAGTTCTTC.

The chain joins TRBV7-9 to TRBJ1-1; D is possibly TRBD1 (5 bases). The CDR3 length is 13 residues. Germline V gene sequence: CDR1 SEHNR, CDR2 FQNEAQ (reference sequence). Trimming took off 4 bases at V and 3 bases at J, with 9 bases between the two ends. The CDR3 loop is CASSSQGYTEAFF. CDR3 DNA sequence: TGTGCCAGCAGCTCTCAGGGATACACTGAAGCTTTCTTT.

This clonotype has only one observation. The chain carries TRBV5-6 and TRBJ1-2; TRBD1 is a possible D gene (5 bases). Trimming took 4 bases from V and 3 from J, leaving 16 bases between them. The CDR3 totals 15 residues. Germline V lookup: CDR1 SGHDT, CDR2 YYEEEE. The CDR3 loop reads CASSRRARGDYGYTF. DNA for the CDR3: TGTGCCAGCAGCAGGAGGGCGCGGGGGGACTATGGCTACACCTTC. Combining the CDR3 with reference TRBV5-6 and TRBJ1-2 gives the whole variable domain DAGVTQSPTHLIKTRGQQVTLRCSPKSGHDTVSWYQQALGQGPQFIFQYYEEEERQRGNFPDRFSGHQFPNYSSELNVNALLLGDSALYLCASSRRARGDYGYTFGSGTRLTVV.

This clonotype appeared a few times. The chain is built from TRBV5-1 and TRBJ1-1, with a tentative D call TRBD1 (5 bases). The CDR3 length is 15 residues. Germline V CDR1 and CDR2: SGHRS, YFSETQ. Between the trimmed V and J ends, which lost 0 bases and 4 bases, there was a span of 13 bases. The CDR3 DNA reads TGCGCCAGCAGCTTGGCCCCCGGGACGGCCACTGAAGCTTTCTTT. It translates to CASSLAPGTATEAFF.

The V call is TRBV14, the J call TRBJ1-2; D gene ambiguous. The germline gives CDR1 SGHDN, CDR2 FVKESK. The V end lost 5 bases, the J end lost 9 bases, and 10 bases lay between the germline ends. There are 11 residues in the CDR3. CDR3 sequence reads: CASSNIDSYTF. In nucleotides, the CDR3 is TGTGCCAGCAGCAACATAGATAGCTACACCTTC.

This clonotype appeared a single time. The chain employs TRBV19 and TRBJ2-7; possible D gene TRBD2, 5 bases. Trimming took 4 bases from V and 0 from J, leaving 13 bases between them. Per the germline V gene, CDR1 is LNHDA and CDR2 is SQIVND (reference sequence). This CDR3 contains 15 residues. The DNA of the CDR3 is TGTGCCAGTAGTACCCTTCTAGGGAGCTCCTACGAGCAGTACTTC. Translated, it gives CASSTLLGSSYEQYF.

The chain is built from TRBV6-1 and TRBJ2-5; possibly TRBD2 for D (6 bases). Trimming cost V 1 base and J 3 bases, with 9 bases left between them. This CDR3 is built from 14 residues. CDR1 and CDR2 from the germline V gene are MNHNS and SASEGT. The CDR3 sequence: CASSEDWGEETQYF. The CDR3 nucleotides read TGTGCCAGCAGTGAAGATTGGGGGGAAGAGACCCAGTACTTC.

The chain joins TRBV20-1 to TRBJ1-5, with D maybe TRBD1 (5 bases). V was trimmed by 1 base and J by 10 bases, leaving 20 bases between them. The germline gives CDR1 DFQATT, CDR2 SNEGSKA (reference sequence). This CDR3 comprises 15 residues. The CDR3 sequence is CSARAAGTDSGPQHF. CDR3 bases: TGCAGTGCTAGAGCGGCCGGGACCGATAGCGGACCCCAGCATTTT.

The chain is built from TRBV6-1 and TRBJ1-6; D is uncertain. The CDR3 runs to 17 residues. V lost 6 bases to trimming and J lost 7 bases, with 22 bases between them. Germline CDR1 MNHNS, CDR2 SASEGT. The CDR3 sequence: CASRLGRGPKRNSPLHF. The CDR3 DNA sequence: TGTGCCAGCAGACTTGGGAGAGGGCCGAAGAGGAATTCACCCCTCCACTTT.

This clonotype was counted at least ten times. The V call is TRBV7-9, the J call TRBJ2-1, with 7 positions matching TRBD2. Germline V gene lookup returns CDR1 SEHNR and CDR2 FQNEAQ (reference sequence). The CDR3 runs to 18 residues. Trimming removed 4 bases from V and 2 bases from J; junction bases left unmatched: 14. The CDR3 DNA follows: TGTGCCAGCAGCTCCAAGCGGGGAGAAAATCATGCCTACAATGAGCAGTTCTTC. Translation gives CASSSKRGENHAYNEQFF.

This clonotype was counted a few times. The rearrangement joins TRBV29-1 to TRBJ2-5; TRBD1 matches at 7 bases. Germline loops: CDR1 SQVTM, CDR2 ANQGSEA. This CDR3 region has 13 residues. V was pared by 4 bases and J by 5 bases, with 7 bases of the junction left unmatched. DNA for the CDR3: TGCAGCGTTGGCGACAGGGTGCCGGAGACCCAGTACTTC. Translation: CSVGDRVPETQYF.

The chain is built from TRBV12-3 or TRBV12-4 and TRBJ2-2, with D possibly matching TRBD2 (6 bases). The V end was cut by 7 bases, the J end by 7 bases, with 10 bases between. This CDR3 contains 12 residues. The CDR3 loop is CASTWGVGELFF. Written as DNA, the CDR3 is TGTGCCAGCACCTGGGGGGTCGGGGAGCTGTTTTTT.

For the CDR3, the DNA is TGCGCCAGCAGCTTGGAGACCGTGGTGAATGAGCAGTTCTTC. This translates into CASSLETVVNEQFF. The V call is TRBV5-1, the J call TRBJ2-1; D is uncertain. The CDR3 loop spans 14 amino acids. Trimming left V 0 bases short and J 7 bases short, with 11 bases between. CDR1 is SGHRS, CDR2 YFSETQ, per germline.

The V call is TRBV18, the J call TRBJ2-2; 8 bases fit TRBD1. J was trimmed by 5 bases and V by 3 bases; bases with no gene match: 2. The CDR3 covers 14 residues. Germline V gives CDR1 KGHSH, CDR2 LQKENI. The CDR3 DNA reads as TGTGCCAGCTCACCGAACAGGGGGACCGGGGAGCTGTTTTTT. Translation gives CASSPNRGTGELFF.

This clonotype has only a few counts. J is TRBJ2-5 and V is TRBV12-3 or TRBV12-4; 10 nucleotides line up with TRBD2. The V gene end was trimmed by 3 bases and the J gene end by 5 bases; junction bases not matched to a gene: 12. The CDR3 totals 17 residues. In DNA form, the CDR3 reads TGTGCCAGCAGTTTTTTAGCGGGAGGCGTCCGGGGGGAGACCCAGTACTTC. This gives the protein CASSFLAGGVRGETQYF.

Only a few counts were recorded for this clonotype. The chain has TRBV5-6 and TRBJ2-5; D perhaps matches TRBD2 (6 bases). The V gene lost 5 bases and the J gene lost 5 bases, with 13 bases spanning the gap. The CDR3 has 13 amino acids. Germline V gives CDR1 SGHDT, CDR2 YYEEEE. In nucleotides, the CDR3 is TGTGCCAGCAGGCCAGCGGGCTGGGAGACCCAGTACTTC. Amino acids: CASRPAGWETQYF.

This clonotype was seen a handful of times. The V and J genes are TRBV5-1 and TRBJ2-1; D possibly corresponds to TRBD2 (7 bases). CDR1 is SGHRS, CDR2 YFSETQ, per germline. The germline V and J ends were trimmed by 7 bases and 8 bases, with 16 bases remaining between them. The CDR3 length is 13 residues. The CDR3: CASGFTGGYEQFF. The CDR3 DNA follows: TGCGCCAGCGGATTCACGGGGGGCTATGAGCAGTTCTTC.

CDR3 bases: TGCAGCGTCATGCCCGCGGGGTTGCAGACCCAGTACTTC. Its translation: CSVMPAGLQTQYF. V usage is TRBV29-1 and J usage is TRBJ2-5, with a tentative D call TRBD2 (6 bases). The germline V gene encodes CDR1 SQVTM and CDR2 ANQGSEA. V shed 6 bases and J shed 6 bases, with 17 bases lying between them. This CDR3 contains 13 residues.

This chain links TRBV20-1 with TRBJ1-2; no definite D call. Germline CDR1 DFQATT, CDR2 SNEGSKA (reference sequence). Between the trimmed V and J ends, which lost 1 base and 6 bases, there was a span of 18 bases. CDR3 size: 15 residues. The CDR3 DNA is TGCAGTGCTAGAGCCTCCCCGGCGGGTTTTGATGGCTACACCTTC. Its protein product is CSARASPAGFDGYTF.

There are a few counts of this clonotype. The gene calls are TRBV6-5 and TRBJ1-1, with 8 bases lining up with TRBD1. This CDR3 is built from 17 residues. Germline trimming cut 7 bases from V and 1 base from J; bases unmatched to any gene: 14. Germline loops: CDR1 MNHEY, CDR2 SVGAGI. DNA for the CDR3: TGTGCCAGCATGAATCTCGCCCGGACAGGGAAGAACACTGAAGCTTTCTTT. Its protein is CASMNLARTGKNTEAFF.

The rearrangement links TRBV5-6 to TRBJ2-3, with a weak D call TRBD2 (5 bases). V lost 1 base to trimming and J lost 5 bases, with 17 bases between them. The CDR3 extends over 16 amino acids. The V gene's germline CDR1 is SGHDT and CDR2 YYEEEE. Here the CDR3 DNA reads TGTGCCAGCAGCTTGACGGACGGGAACCGAGTAGATACGCAGTATTTT. Translation: CASSLTDGNRVDTQYF.

The chain combines TRBV20-1 with TRBJ1-2; D gene unclear. Germline values: CDR1 DFQATT, CDR2 SNEGSKA (reference sequence). This CDR3 spans 14 amino acids. V dropped 1 base and J dropped 8 bases, with 17 bases sitting between them. The CDR3 coding sequence is TGCAGTGCTAGAGTTACGACCTATGGGCTCGGCTACACCTTC. Translated, it gives CSARVTTYGLGYTF.

The sample holds many counts of this clonotype. V gene TRBV24-1 combines with J gene TRBJ2-1; D is possibly TRBD2 (6 bases). The length of the CDR3 is 17 residues. CDR1 is KGHDR, CDR2 SFDVKD, per germline. With 3 bases removed from V and 8 bases from J, the gap between germline ends came to 22 bases. CDR3 region: CATSDTRRGRNGDEQFF. The CDR3 coding sequence is TGTGCCACCAGTGATACCCGGCGGGGCCGCAACGGGGATGAGCAGTTCTTC.

The chain links TRBV3-1 to TRBJ1-1; tentative D call: TRBD1 (6 bases). Germline V CDR1 and CDR2: LGHDT, YNNKEL (reference sequence). This CDR3 is built from 16 residues. Deletions cut 3 bases from V and 0 bases from J, with 14 bases between. CDR3 region: CASSQRTAIMNTEAFF. The CDR3 coding sequence is TGTGCCAGCAGCCAGCGGACAGCAATAATGAACACTGAAGCTTTCTTT.